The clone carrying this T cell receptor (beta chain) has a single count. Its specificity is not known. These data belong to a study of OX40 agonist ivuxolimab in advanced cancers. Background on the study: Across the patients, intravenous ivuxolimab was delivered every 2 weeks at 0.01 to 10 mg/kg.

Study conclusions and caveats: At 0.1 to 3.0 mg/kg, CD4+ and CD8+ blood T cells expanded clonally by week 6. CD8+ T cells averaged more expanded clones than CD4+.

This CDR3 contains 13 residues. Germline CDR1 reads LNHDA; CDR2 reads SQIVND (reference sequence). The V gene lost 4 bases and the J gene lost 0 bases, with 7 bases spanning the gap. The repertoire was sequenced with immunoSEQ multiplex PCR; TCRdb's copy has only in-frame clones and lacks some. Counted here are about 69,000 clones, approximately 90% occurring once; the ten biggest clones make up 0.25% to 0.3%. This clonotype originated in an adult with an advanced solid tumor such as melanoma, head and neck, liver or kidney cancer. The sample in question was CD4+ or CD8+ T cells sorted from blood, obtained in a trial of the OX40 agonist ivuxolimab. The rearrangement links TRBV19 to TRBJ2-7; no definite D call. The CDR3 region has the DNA TGTGCCAGTAGTAGGGCAGGCTCCTACGAGCAGTACTTC. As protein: CASSRAGSYEQYF.